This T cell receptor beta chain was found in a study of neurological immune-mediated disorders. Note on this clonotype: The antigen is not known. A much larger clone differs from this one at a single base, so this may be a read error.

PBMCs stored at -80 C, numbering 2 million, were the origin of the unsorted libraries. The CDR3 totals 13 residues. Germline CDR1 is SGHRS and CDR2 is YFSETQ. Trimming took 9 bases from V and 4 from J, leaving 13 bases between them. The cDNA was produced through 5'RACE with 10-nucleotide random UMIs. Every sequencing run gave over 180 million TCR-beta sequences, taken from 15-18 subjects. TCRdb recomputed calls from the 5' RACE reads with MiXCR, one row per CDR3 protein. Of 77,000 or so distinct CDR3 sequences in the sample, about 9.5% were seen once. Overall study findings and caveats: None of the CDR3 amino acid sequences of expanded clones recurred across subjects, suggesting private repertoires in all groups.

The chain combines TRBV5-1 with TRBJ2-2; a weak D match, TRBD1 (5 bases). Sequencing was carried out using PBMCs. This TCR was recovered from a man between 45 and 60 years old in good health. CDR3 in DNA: TGCGCCACCTCGCACGACAGCACCGGGGAGCTGTTTTTT. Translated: CATSHDSTGELFF.